The 21 T cell receptor beta chains below come from one sample, sequenced in a study of spatial heterogeneity in lung cancer. Via MiXCR, TCRdb re-called the 5' RACE reads, giving one row per CDR3 protein. The data show about 40,000 distinct CDR3 sequences, with approximately 5.6% seen just once and approximately 25% held by the top ten. Sample time point: sample taken at primary tumor resection. Sample: PBMCs, taken at surgery. The receptors stem from a female donor with early-stage non-small cell lung cancer.

Ten or more counts support this clonotype. The chain recombines TRBV5-1 with TRBJ1-1; D is possibly TRBD1 (5 bases). Germline V CDR1 and CDR2: SGHRS, YFSETQ. This CDR3 contains 16 residues. Trimming took 3 bases from V and 1 from J, leaving 16 bases between them. This CDR3 is CASSSPRGNANTEAFF. DNA for the CDR3: TGCGCCAGCAGCTCCCCCCGGGGGAACGCGAACACTGAAGCTTTCTTT.

This clonotype was observed many times. This chain uses TRBV11-2 with TRBJ2-3; no clear D gene. The germline V gene has CDR1 SGHAT and CDR2 FQNNGV. The CDR3 spans 13 residues. The germline V and J ends were trimmed by 5 bases and 5 bases, with 11 bases remaining between them. CDR3 DNA sequence: TGTGCCAGCAGCCTGAGACGGATAGATACGCAGTATTTT. As protein: CASSLRRIDTQYF.

In this sample, this clonotype turned up once. This may arise from a read error, as a much more abundant clone is one base away. The chain recombines TRBV30 with TRBJ2-1; 8 bases agree with TRBD1. Gene TRBJ2-7 matches the end of the DNA better, so the J call may be wrong. CDR3 size: 16 residues. CDR1 and CDR2 (germline): GTSNPN, SVGIG (reference sequence). The CDR3 here is CALRAQGAFGYNEQYF. The CDR3 DNA sequence: TGTGCCCTCAGGGCGCAGGGGGCTTTCGGGTACAATGAGCAGTACTTC.

This clonotype has ten or more counts. The chain joins TRBV2 to TRBJ1-4; D gene unclear. Germline lookup yields CDR1 SNHLY and CDR2 FYNNEI. CDR3 length: 13 residues. Trimming pared 9 bases from V and 6 bases from J, leaving 14 bases between. The CDR3 is CARAGGRDEKLFF. In nucleotides, the CDR3 is TGTGCCAGGGCAGGCGGTCGAGATGAAAAACTGTTTTTT. Drawing the rest from reference TRBV2 and TRBJ1-4, the complete variable domain is EPEVTQTPSHQVTQMGQEVILRCVPISNHLYFYWYRQILGQKVEFLVSFYNNEISEKSEIFDDQFSVERPDGSNFTLKIRSTKLEDSAMYFCARAGGRDEKLFFGSGTQLSVL.

This clonotype was seen ten or more times. The rearrangement joins TRBV5-4 to TRBJ2-2, with D perhaps assigned TRBD1 or TRBD2 (7 bases each). CDR1 is SGHNT, CDR2 YYREEE, per germline (reference sequence). V was pared by 1 base and J by 5 bases, with 15 bases between. The CDR3 has 16 residues. CDR3 sequence (DNA): TGTGCCAGCAGCTTGCCCCCAGGGGGGGGTACCGGGGAGCTGTTTTTT. Its protein product is CASSLPPGGGTGELFF.

This clonotype was counted at least ten times. CDR3 residues: CASSITGGKNQPQHF. The CDR3, as DNA: TGTGCCAGTAGTATAACGGGGGGCAAGAATCAGCCCCAGCATTTT. The V call is TRBV19, the J call TRBJ1-5; D possibly corresponds to TRBD1 (6 bases). The CDR3 loop spans 15 amino acids. Trimming pared 2 bases from V and 4 bases from J, leaving 12 bases between. Germline CDR1 is LNHDA and CDR2 is SQIVND (reference sequence).

The rearrangement links TRBV7-2 to TRBJ1-6; D unresolved. Germline CDR1 reads SGHTA; CDR2 reads FQGNSA. The V gene lost 0 bases and the J gene lost 7 bases, with 10 bases spanning the gap. CDR3 length: 15 residues. The CDR3 loop reads CASSLAVNSNSPLHF. For the CDR3, the DNA is TGTGCCAGCAGCTTAGCGGTCAATTCAAATTCACCCCTCCACTTT.

This clonotype was observed at least ten times. The rearrangement uses TRBV9 and TRBJ2-1, with no clear D. CDR3 size: 14 residues. From germline, CDR1 is SGDLS and CDR2 YYNGEE. The ends were cut back, 2 bases at V and 5 bases at J, with 11 bases in the middle. DNA for the CDR3: TGTGCCAGCAGCGTCAGCCCCTCGCACAATGAGCAGTTCTTC. Its protein product is CASSVSPSHNEQFF. The complete variable domain, with remaining parts taken from reference TRBV9 and TRBJ2-1, reads DSGVTQTPKHLITATGQRVTLRCSPRSGDLSVYWYQQSLDQGLQFLIQYYNGEERAKGNILERFSAQQFPDLHSELNLSSLELGDSALYFCASSVSPSHNEQFFGPGTRLTVL.

The V gene is TRBV12-3 or TRBV12-4, the J gene TRBJ2-5; 9 bases line up with TRBD2. After removal of 5 bases from V and 3 bases from J, the junction contained 4 bases not matched to a gene. The CDR3 loop spans 14 amino acids. The CDR3 region is CASSRVAGEETQYF. As DNA, the CDR3 is TGTGCCAGCAGTCGAGTAGCGGGGGAAGAGACCCAGTACTTC.

The rearrangement joins TRBV9 to TRBJ1-2; 8 nucleotides match TRBD1. J lost 8 bases, V lost 6 bases, and 12 bases had no gene match. Germline V gene data show CDR1 as SGDLS and CDR2 as YYNGEE. This CDR3 is built from 14 residues. The CDR3 reads CASTLDMTGAGYTF. The CDR3 DNA sequence: TGTGCCAGCACCTTGGATATGACAGGGGCGGGCTACACCTTC. Full variable domain (rest looked up from reference TRBV9 and TRBJ1-2): DSGVTQTPKHLITATGQRVTLRCSPRSGDLSVYWYQQSLDQGLQFLIQYYNGEERAKGNILERFSAQQFPDLHSELNLSSLELGDSALYFCASTLDMTGAGYTFGSGTRLTVV.

This clonotype was found many times. The chain recombines TRBV7-2 with TRBJ2-5; 8 nucleotides match TRBD2. V lost 1 base, J lost 6 bases, and 7 bases stayed unmatched. The length of the CDR3 is 15 residues. Germline loops: CDR1 SGHTA, CDR2 FQGNSA. Written as DNA, the CDR3 is TGTGCCAGCAGCTTAGACGGGACTAGTCGAAAGACCCAGTACTTC. The encoded protein is CASSLDGTSRKTQYF.

The chain is built from TRBV5-1 and TRBJ2-5; no definite D call. Germline values: CDR1 SGHRS, CDR2 YFSETQ. The V gene lost 0 bases and the J gene lost 1 base, with 7 bases spanning the gap. This CDR3 is built from 14 residues. The CDR3 is CASSLATPQETQYF. CDR3 coding DNA: TGCGCCAGCAGCTTGGCGACTCCCCAAGAGACCCAGTACTTC.

V is TRBV6-5 and J is TRBJ1-1; no clear D gene. CDR3 length equals 14 residues. The germline V gene has CDR1 MNHEY and CDR2 SVGAGI. V gave up 2 bases and J gave up 6 bases, with 13 bases separating them. CDR3 sequence: CASSYLQPRAEAFF. DNA of the CDR3: TGTGCCAGCAGTTACCTACAGCCACGGGCTGAAGCTTTCTTT.

This clonotype was counted ten times or more. The chain joins TRBV7-3 to TRBJ2-1, with no clear D. The ends were cut back, 4 bases at V and 0 bases at J, with 10 bases in the middle. The CDR3 extends over 15 amino acids. CDR1 is SGHTA and CDR2 is FQGTGA in the germline V gene. For the CDR3, the DNA is TGTGCCAGCAGCTCCAGAGAAAGCTCCTACAATGAGCAGTTCTTC. Its protein is CASSSRESSYNEQFF.

This clonotype was counted only a few times. This rearrangement joins TRBV15 to TRBJ2-2, with 9 nucleotides matching TRBD2. Germline CDR1 reads LNHNV; CDR2 reads YYDKDF (reference sequence). There are 16 residues in the CDR3. V shed 1 base and J 3 bases; nucleotides not matched to a gene: 3. CDR3 region: CATSRVAGEYTGELFF. CDR3 coding DNA: TGTGCCACCAGCAGAGTAGCGGGGGAGTACACCGGGGAGCTGTTTTTT.

This clonotype was detected many times. The chain uses TRBV16 and TRBJ1-6, with D unresolved. Looked up from germline, CDR1 is KGHSY and CDR2 is FQNENV. This CDR3 comprises 15 residues. V dropped 2 bases and J dropped 0 bases, with 5 bases sitting between them. The CDR3 DNA follows: TGTGCCAGCAGCCAAGCTCGCTCCTATAATTCACCCCTCCACTTT. Encoded protein: CASSQARSYNSPLHF.

J is TRBJ2-3 and V is TRBV18; D call uncertain. Germline lookup yields CDR1 KGHSH and CDR2 LQKENI. V was trimmed by 3 bases and J by 6 bases, leaving 10 bases between them. The CDR3 is made up of 13 amino acids. The DNA for the CDR3 is TGTGCCAGCTCACCCGCGACGGCGGATACGCAGTATTTT. This encodes CASSPATADTQYF.

This clonotype was found many times. The chain is built from TRBV27 and TRBJ2-4; D may correspond to TRBD1 or TRBD2 (5 bases each). The CDR3 consists of 15 residues. Looked up from germline, CDR1 is MNHEY and CDR2 is SMNVEV (reference sequence). Trimming cost V 2 bases and J 8 bases, with 16 bases left between them. Written as DNA, the CDR3 is TGTGCCAGCAGTTTAGGGGGACGTCCTTCGGACATTCAGTACTTC. Translation: CASSLGGRPSDIQYF.

The chain links TRBV20-1 to TRBJ2-7; 7 positions agree with TRBD2. There are 15 residues in the CDR3. Per the germline V gene, CDR1 is DFQATT and CDR2 is SNEGSKA (reference sequence). V lost 4 bases and J lost 3; bases outside the gene matches: 12. The CDR3 region is CSAINILGGGYEQYF. CDR3 in DNA: TGCAGTGCTATTAATATACTTGGCGGGGGCTACGAGCAGTACTTC.

This clonotype showed up many times. CDR3 in amino acids: CASSLGQVNTEAFF. In nucleotides, the CDR3 is TGTGCCAGCAGCTTAGGACAGGTGAACACTGAAGCTTTCTTT. V usage is TRBV7-9 and J usage is TRBJ1-1; a weak D match, TRBD1 (6 bases). CDR3 length equals 14 residues. V dropped 1 base and J dropped 0 bases, with 6 bases sitting between them. Germline assignment: CDR1 SEHNR and CDR2 FQNEAQ (reference sequence).

About this clonotype: A much bigger clone sits one base away, suggesting this may be a read error. The chain couples TRBV9 to TRBJ2-3; D perhaps matches TRBD1 (6 bases). The V gene lost 3 bases and the J gene lost 3 bases, with 11 bases spanning the gap. The CDR3 is 14 residues long. Per the germline V gene, CDR1 is SGDLS and CDR2 is YYNGEE. In DNA form, the CDR3 reads TGTGCCAGCAGCGGGGACACTGGGACAGATACGCAGTATTTT. This encodes CASSGDTGTDTQYF.